This T cell receptor (beta chain) was sequenced in a study of blood T cells in healthy people across ages. With a J-beta primer mix and a sample-barcoded 5' primer, a second PCR ran about 7 to 12 cycles. Per sample, CDR3-containing paired-end reads numbered at least 2.5 million. In TCRdb, the 5' RACE reads were re-called with MiXCR into one record per CDR3 protein. The sample gives hundreds of thousands of distinct CDR3 sequences, about 44% of which show up once; around an eighth is in the top ten. This CDR3 is built from 11 residues. Germline lookup yields CDR1 SNHLY and CDR2 FYNNEI. The clonotype was recovered from a man between 25 and 39 years old in good health. The material sequenced was blood. The gene calls are TRBV2 and TRBJ2-5, with unresolved D. The DNA end is a closer match to TRBJ2-1, so the J assignment may be wrong. CDR3 in amino acids: CASATQETQFF. In DNA, the CDR3 is TGTGCCAGCGCGACCCAAGAGACCCAGTTCTTC.